Below, 2 T cell receptor beta chains from the same sample are listed, as sequenced in a study of memory CD4+ T cells and cytomegalovirus serostatus. The sort gate was single viable CD3+CD4+CD8-CD45RO+ cells for memory CD4+ T cells. Sequencing was performed with immunoSEQ multiplex PCR; in TCRdb, only in-frame clones are kept and a portion is missing. Of 40,000 to 45,000 clones in the sample, about 76% are singletons; the top ten hold 0.79%. The source material was memory CD4+ T cells from blood. The receptors were gathered from an adult in good health and CMV-seronegative.

The rearrangement uses TRBV10-3 and TRBJ1-2; D possibly corresponds to TRBD1 (6 bases). CDR1 is ENHRY, CDR2 SYGVKD, per germline. Trimming took 0 bases from V and 0 from J, leaving 11 bases between them. The CDR3 loop spans 16 amino acids. The CDR3 reads CAISESGGLANYGYTF. Written as DNA, the CDR3 is TGTGCCATCAGTGAGTCGGGGGGCCTCGCTAACTATGGCTACACCTTC.

V gene TRBV16 combines with J gene TRBJ2-1; D call uncertain. The ends were cut back, 1 base at V and 6 bases at J, with 10 bases in the middle. Germline V gene data show CDR1 as KGHSY and CDR2 as FQNENV. This CDR3 region has 14 residues. The CDR3: CASSQLRESNEQFF. CDR3 DNA sequence: TGTGCCAGCAGCCAATTAAGGGAAAGCAATGAGCAGTTCTTC.